The present T cell receptor beta chain was sequenced within a study of T cells in women clearing cervical HPV infection (dated by TCRdb to between 2018 and 2020). Background for the entire study: The cases were 25 women with histologically confirmed HPV16-related CIN3 or worse, and 2 of those women had invasive cancers. Controls were 25 or so women whose single incident HPV16 infection cleared within 12 months without precancer or cancer developing. Blood from cases was collected at the visit at which the lesion was first identified, whereas blood from controls was collected once infection was no longer detected. Among cases, blood sampling occurred a median of 149 days after lesion detection, with an interquartile range of roughly 85 to 210 days. Because only a few women had HLA typing data, the possibility that HLA type acted as a confounder could not be ruled out. This exploratory proof-of-principle case-control study, nested within the Guanacaste HPV Natural History Study in Costa Rica, compared TCR repertoires among women with different cervical HPV16 outcomes. Cases and controls were matched on year of sample collection and on age within five years. Median age was approximately 30 years in cases versus roughly 40 in controls, and baseline characteristics did not differ significantly. The parent cohort enrolled 10,000 or so women aged 18 or older in Guanacaste, Costa Rica, during about 1993 to 1994 and followed them for more than 6 years. As quality controls, five blinded duplicates were added to each group, bringing the total to roughly 60 samples made up of around 50 participants and approximately ten replicates.

The immunoSEQ assay used multiplex PCR to amplify TCR beta CDR3 regions from an average of around 1,200 ng of genomic DNA per sample. The assay corrected primer bias using a complete synthetic TCR repertoire to establish an amplification baseline. The amplicons were sequenced on the Illumina platform. The study's processing was this. Sequences were error-corrected by clustering with frequency ratios and a modified nearest-neighbor algorithm and were then analyzed in the immunoSEQ Analyzer with IMGT gene definitions. At each rarefaction depth, TCR richness and evenness were averaged over 20 rarefaction repeats, and samples with fewer sequences than the depth were excluded. V, D and J gene relative abundances were compared between groups with Wilcoxon rank sum tests, applying FDR correction. For the blinded duplicates, the intraclass correlation was roughly 96% for TCR richness and averaged around 76% across 66 gene segments. Here the immuneACCESS table is served through TCRdb, limited to in-frame sequences with V and J called. Missing clones are a known gap in these copies; in checked studies unresolved V genes cover under half, and the rest lacks a known reason. D and trimming come from the DNA, and the V and J calls and clone size come from that table. The sample's records list tens of thousands of clones. 6.8% of the sample comes from the top ten.

The CDR3 runs 14 amino acids, cysteine and phenylalanine included. Of the CDR3's DNA, 33 bases were read; they are in frame from base 1. Per the germline V gene, MNHEY is the CDR1 and SVGEGT is the CDR2. To note about this clone: The specificity of this receptor is unknown. The missing CDR3 end, 3 residues past where the read stops, is filled in from the germline J gene.

Every participant had a single incident cervical HPV16 infection, and women with prevalent HPV16 infections were excluded. Cervical HPV DNA was detected by MY09/MY11 PCR and genotyped by dot-blot hybridization. Fifteen mL of heparinized blood were centrifuged, and the buffy coat was split into aliquots, frozen at -30 degrees C, and then kept at -80 degrees C. Genomic DNA was extracted from buffy coat specimens using QIAGEN kits. Points the paper makes about the study in general: Lower TRBV6-7 relative abundance was observed in cases than in controls (about 0.099% versus 0.17%; Bonferroni P = 0.0008). CIN3+ cases had significantly higher TCR repertoire richness than controls across sequencing depths, but evenness did not differ between the groups. Whether associations preceded infection or resulted from infection could not be shown with the cross-sectional design, and effector/memory subsets and HPV-specific T cells were not isolated. T-cell numbers per sample were unknown, so richness differences could reflect varying T-cell content rather than repertoire biology. By combining richness with V gene abundances, random forest classifiers separated cases from controls with an estimated AUC of about 0.82.

This clonotype was sampled from a woman aged 18-70 years with a cervical HPV16 infection that either progressed to CIN3+ or cleared (not recorded which). Input material: blood buffy coat. The rearranged chain carries TRBV6-2 or TRBV6-3 and TRBJ2-5, and TRBD2 may be the D gene, going by 5 matching bases. CDR3 loop: CASSYNGESDTQYF. CDR3 bases read: TGTGCCAGCAGTTATAACGGGGAATCAGATACC.